Reported below is one T cell receptor beta chain. This clone appeared a single time. Its antigen has not been determined. No much larger clone is present one base from it, and per-base qualities are unavailable. These data come from a study of blood T cell repertoires in COVID-19 (dated by TCRdb to the early 2020s). Regarding the complete study: Collaborator samples came from the United States, Italy and Spain and covered acute and convalescent phases of COVID-19. The material from the prospective study consisted of cDNA or gDNA derived from T cells, B-cell-depleted T cells, or PBMCs. The dataset comprised deeply sampled blood TCRbeta repertoires from subjects exposed to, actively infected with, or recovered from COVID-19. The repertoires were released in a freely available public database intended as a resource for research on the immune response to SARS-CoV-2. The samples were drawn from two sources: the first 160 participants of the ongoing ImmuneRACE study, and fewer than 1,500 subjects contributed by 6 global collaborators. Sample metadata almost always included a de-identified subject ID, COVID-19 status, age in years and sex. Where HLA class I and class II types were available, the types were taken from metadata supplied by the sample provider, not from assay-based typing. What the research found in general, with its limitations: The quantity of clinical and demographic metadata differed by source and by participant and was supplied without curation.

CDR1 and CDR2, per the germline V gene, are WSHSY and SAAADI. From its cysteine to its phenylalanine, the CDR3 spans 13 amino acids. The sequence is cut down to CDR3 DNA, 39 bases in frame from base 1. V gives up 4 bases and J gives up 10 bases, and the segment between their germline ends measures 14 bases. TCRbeta CDR3 regions were amplified from genomic DNA using the immunoSEQ Assay, a bias-controlled multiplex PCR. The paper's data handling went like this. The number of nucleated cells in each sample was estimated from the amplification of reference gene primers within the assay. Sequence reads were collapsed and filtered to measure the absolute abundance of every unique TCRbeta CDR3 rearrangement. For each sample, productive Simpson clonality was calculated as the square root of Simpson's diversity index across productive rearrangements. TCRdb obtained this table from immuneACCESS and retained in-frame rearrangements with V and J assigned. These tables miss some clones; where compared with another copy, unresolved V genes account for less than half of the shortfall, and the remainder is unexplained. That table gives V, J and clone size, and the DNA gave D and trimming. For this sample there are 180,000 or so clones; 87% appear just once. Of the sample, around 2.7% falls within the top ten clones.

Collaborating institutions collected whole blood in K2EDTA tubes following their own protocols. Collaborator samples were shipped for TCRbeta analysis as frozen whole blood, isolated PBMCs, or DNA extracted from either sample type. The receptor's source is a middle-aged man with active or convalescent COVID-19. The V and J segments used are TRBV10-2 and TRBJ2-1, with a tentative D gene TRBD1 over 5 matching bases. Sequencing was performed on peripheral blood. The CDR3 has the sequence CASSALPRGEQFF. At the DNA level, the sequence is TGCGCCAGCAGTGCCCTCCCTAGGGGCGAGCAGTTCTTC.